The text below deals with one T cell receptor (beta chain). The CDR3 covers 11 residues. The germline V gene has CDR1 SEHNR and CDR2 FQNEAQ (reference sequence). Trimming cost V 5 bases and J 8 bases, with 6 bases left between them. These data belong to a study of shared clonotypes between healthy human individuals. Study as a whole: There were three CD4 naive, three CD4 memory, two CD8 naive and one CD8 memory plates per donor.

Here immunoSEQ multiplex PCR was the method, and the copy in TCRdb shows in-frame clones only, minus some. The sample yields roughly 2 million clones, 90% to 95% seen once. The chain uses TRBV7-9 and TRBJ2-2; D remains ambiguous. Sequencing was performed on naive CD4+ T cells sorted from blood. Subset meaning: CD45RA+ positively selected. The origin of this receptor is a man younger than 30 in good health. CDR3 sequence reads: CASSLVGELFF. Written as DNA, the CDR3 is TGTGCCAGCAGCCTAGTGGGGGAGCTGTTTTTT. Using reference TRBV7-9 and TRBJ2-2 for the parts outside the CDR3, the full variable domain is DTGVSQNPRHKITKRGQNVTFRCDPISEHNRLYWYRQTLGQGPEFLTYFQNEAQLEKSRLLSDRFSAERPKGSFSTLEIQRTEQGDSAMYLCASSLVGELFFGEGSRLTVL.